A single TCR beta chain is shown here with its context. Trimming pared 3 bases from V and 1 base from J, leaving 8 bases between. Germline assignment: CDR1 MGHDK and CDR2 SYGVNS. This CDR3 has 14 residues. The sample originates from a study of shared clonotypes between healthy human individuals. Here immunoSEQ multiplex PCR was the method, and the copy in TCRdb shows in-frame clones only, minus some. The table lists around 980,000 clones, roughly 74% of them singletons. The receptor's source is a man aged 18 to 29 in good health. Some clones in this sample may be carry-over from other donors' samples. The sequencing input was memory CD4+ T cells from PBMCs. As to subset: CD45RA-negative fraction. The V gene is TRBV25-1, the J gene TRBJ2-3; D gene ambiguous. The DNA for the CDR3 is TGTGCCAGCAGTGATAGTGAGGGCACAGATACGCAGTATTTT. Its protein is CASSDSEGTDTQYF.